This T cell receptor (beta chain) was profiled in a study of blood T cell repertoires in COVID-19 (TCRdb year 2020). A note on the overall study: The collaborator samples originated in the United States, Italy and Spain and spanned the acute and convalescent phases of COVID-19. The repertoires were released in a freely available public database intended as a resource for research on the immune response to SARS-CoV-2. The sample metadata nearly always contained a de-identified subject ID, COVID-19 status, age in years and sex. HLA class I and class II types, where available, came from metadata supplied by the sample provider rather than from assay-based typing. Deeply sampled blood TCRbeta repertoires from subjects exposed to, actively infected with, or recovered from COVID-19 were included in the dataset. The material from the prospective study consisted of cDNA or gDNA derived from T cells, B-cell-depleted T cells, or PBMCs. Samples were obtained from the ongoing ImmuneRACE study (first 160 participants) and from over 1,000 subjects provided by 6 global collaborators. General study outcomes and caveats: Clinical and demographic metadata were provided uncurated, with the amount varying by source and participant.

A note on this clone: Its antigen target is currently unknown. Base qualities are not provided; no much larger clone lies one nucleotide away.

The V end loses 4 bases and the J end loses 5 bases, and a stretch of 24 bases separates them. Reading the germline V gene (reference sequence) gives CDR1 LGHDT and CDR2 YNNKEL. Including the terminal cysteine and phenylalanine, the CDR3 comprises 18 residues. Only CDR3 DNA is held: 54 bases, read in frame from base 1. One collaborating source in Seattle enrolled patients during active infection and followed them longitudinally through the course of disease. The collaborating institutions used their own protocols to collect whole blood in K2EDTA tubes. Collaborator samples were shipped for TCRbeta analysis as frozen whole blood, isolated PBMCs, or DNA extracted from either sample type. The immunoSEQ Assay, a bias-controlled multiplex PCR, was used to amplify TCRbeta CDR3 regions from genomic DNA. Per the authors' processing: Within the assay, amplification of reference gene primers was used to estimate how many nucleated cells each sample contained. To quantify the absolute abundance of each unique TCRbeta CDR3 rearrangement, sequence reads were collapsed and filtered. For each sample, productive Simpson clonality was calculated as the square root of Simpson's diversity index across productive rearrangements. TCRdb carries this immuneACCESS record with in-frame sequences only. Its versions omit some clonotypes, under half of them owing to an unresolved V gene in the studies checked, with the rest unexplained. For V, J and clone size, that table is used; D and trimming come from the DNA. The sample records about 69,000 clones, roughly 86% of which are singletons. The top ten clones comprise approximately 15% of the sample.

This sequence uses TRBV3-1 (or the pseudogene TRBV3-2) and TRBJ2-1; the D gene is perhaps TRBD1, from 5 matching bases. The specimen was peripheral blood. The TCR was taken from a middle-aged man with COVID-19, enrolled during active disease. The DNA sequence follows: TGTGCCAGCAGCCCACCATTGTGGGGCTCCATAGGCCACAATGAGCAGTTCTTC. It encodes CASSPPLWGSIGHNEQFF.